The 15 T cell receptor beta chains in this list originate from one sample, sequenced in a study of T cell changes during pregnancy in multiple sclerosis (dated by TCRdb to between 2018 and 2021). The library relied on the immunoSEQ multiplex PCR assay. TCRdb took this table from immuneACCESS and kept in-frame rearrangements with V and J called. Such tables lack part of the clones; where checked against another copy, unresolved V genes explain under half of the gap, and the rest is unexplained. This sample comprises approximately 84,000 clones, less than 95% of them detected only once. 2.5% of the sample belongs to the ten largest clones. Sequencing was performed on peripheral blood, taken in the third trimester of pregnancy. The origin of the receptors is a female donor with multiple sclerosis, enrolled in a pregnancy study.

V usage is TRBV5-4 and J usage is TRBJ1-6, with D perhaps TRBD1 (6 bases). The CDR3 consists of 14 residues. V was pared by 2 bases and J by 8 bases, with 11 bases between. Germline CDR1 reads SGHNT; CDR2 reads YYREEE (reference sequence). The DNA of the CDR3 is TGTGCCAGCAGCTTAAACAGGGTGGATTCACCCCTCCACTTT. This gives the protein CASSLNRVDSPLHF.

The genes are TRBV29-1 and TRBJ2-5, with D hard to call. This CDR3 is built from 11 residues. Germline V gene lookup returns CDR1 SQVTM and CDR2 ANQGSEA. V was trimmed by 7 bases and J by 2 bases, leaving 8 bases between them. CDR3 residues: CSGLEQETQYF. The CDR3 bases are TGCAGCGGCTTGGAGCAAGAGACCCAGTACTTC.

The chain employs TRBV5-6 and TRBJ1-1, with TRBD1 as a possible D gene (6 bases). Trimming left V 2 bases short and J 11 bases short, with 16 bases between. The CDR3 sequence is 13 residues long. From germline, CDR1 is SGHDT and CDR2 YYEEEE. CDR3 loop: CASSFSGGRAAFF. CDR3 DNA: TGTGCCAGCAGCTTTTCGGGGGGCAGGGCCGCTTTCTTT.

J is TRBJ2-5 and V is TRBV7-6; 9 bases map to TRBD2. The CDR3 sequence is 18 residues long. V shed 2 bases, J shed 5 bases, and the junction held 15 bases outside the gene matches. Germline assignment: CDR1 SGHVS and CDR2 FNYEAQ. CDR3 sequence (DNA): TGTGCCAGCAGCTTATCGTCTAGCGGGGATCTAATCGGGGAGACCCAGTACTTC. Translating gives CASSLSSSGDLIGETQYF.

J is TRBJ1-4 and V is TRBV15, with D hard to call. This CDR3 is 15 amino acids long. Trimming took off 1 base at V and 7 bases at J, with 13 bases between the two ends. The germline CDR1 and CDR2 sequences are LNHNV and YYDKDF (reference sequence). The CDR3 DNA follows: TGTGCCACCAGCAGAGCGGGAACGGAGAGTGAAAAACTGTTTTTT. Protein product: CATSRAGTESEKLFF.

The genes are TRBV25-1 and TRBJ2-2, with TRBD1 matching over 7 bases. Germline CDR1 MGHDK, CDR2 SYGVNS. This CDR3 is 18 amino acids long. The trim removed 1 base at V and 5 bases at J, leaving 13 bases unmatched. Here the CDR3 reads CASSESWGTGAFTGELFF. CDR3 in DNA: TGTGCCAGCAGTGAATCGTGGGGCACAGGGGCCTTTACCGGGGAGCTGTTTTTT.

This chain uses TRBV6-5 with TRBJ2-3, with D possibly being TRBD1 (6 bases). The CDR3 has 14 amino acids. Trimming stripped 2 bases from V and 5 bases from J, with 11 bases between. From germline, CDR1 is MNHEY and CDR2 SVGAGI. The CDR3 sequence: CASSYGDTGDTQYF. In DNA, the CDR3 is TGTGCCAGCAGTTACGGGGACACCGGAGATACGCAGTATTTT.

The sample holds a few counts of this clone. The V gene is TRBV9, the J gene TRBJ1-1; D unclear. V lost 0 bases and J lost 4, with 10 bases in between. The germline gives CDR1 SGDLS, CDR2 YYNGEE. This CDR3 has 14 residues. This CDR3 reads CASSVAWEGTEAFF. The CDR3 region has the DNA TGTGCCAGCAGCGTAGCTTGGGAGGGCACTGAAGCTTTCTTT.

This sequence joins TRBV9 and TRBJ2-7; perhaps TRBD2 as D (7 bases). The CDR3 consists of 15 residues. Germline V gene data show CDR1 as SGDLS and CDR2 as YYNGEE. Deletions cut 0 bases from V and 5 bases from J, with 15 bases between. The CDR3 bases are TGTGCCAGCAGCGTAGAGGGGGGGAATCACGACGAGCAGTACTTC. Protein: CASSVEGGNHDEQYF. The full variable domain, rest sourced from reference TRBV9 and TRBJ2-7, is DSGVTQTPKHLITATGQRVTLRCSPRSGDLSVYWYQQSLDQGLQFLIQYYNGEERAKGNILERFSAQQFPDLHSELNLSSLELGDSALYFCASSVEGGNHDEQYFGPGTRLTVT.

The chain combines TRBV6-5 with TRBJ2-7; 10 nucleotides match TRBD1. The CDR3 contains 14 residues. Germline values: CDR1 MNHEY, CDR2 SVGAGI. The trim removed 5 bases at V and 3 bases at J, leaving 4 bases unmatched. DNA for the CDR3: TGTGCCAGCAGTAGGGACAGGGGTCTCTACGAGCAGTACTTC. Translation gives CASSRDRGLYEQYF.

J is TRBJ2-5 and V is TRBV10-1, with 7 bases identical to TRBD1. J gave up 1 base and V 6 bases, and 8 bases lay outside the gene matches. The CDR3 length is 15 residues. The germline V gene has CDR1 WNHNN and CDR2 SYGVQD (reference sequence). CDR3: CASRIPGGFQETQYF. The CDR3, as DNA: TGCGCCAGCAGGATTCCAGGGGGATTCCAAGAGACCCAGTACTTC.

The rearrangement joins TRBV6-1 to TRBJ1-6, with D hard to call. The CDR3 is 13 residues long. Germline CDR1 reads MNHNS; CDR2 reads SASEGT. The ends were cut back, 6 bases at V and 7 bases at J, with 10 bases in the middle. CDR3 nucleotide sequence: TGTGCCAGCAGGAGTCAGGAAAATTCACCCCTCCACTTT. Residues: CASRSQENSPLHF.

The CDR3 loop is CAWNGGVSDTQYF. In nucleotides, the CDR3 is TGTGCCTGGAACGGGGGGGTGTCAGATACGCAGTATTTT. The genes are TRBV30 and TRBJ2-3, with 8 nucleotides matching TRBD2. V lost 4 bases, J lost 4 bases, and 4 bases stayed unmatched. CDR1 is GTSNPN and CDR2 is SVGIG in the germline V gene (reference sequence). The CDR3 spans 13 residues.

J is TRBJ1-4 and V is TRBV19; weak D call: TRBD1 (5 bases). In germline, CDR1 is LNHDA, CDR2 SQIVND (reference sequence). This CDR3 spans 15 amino acids. Trimming left V 4 bases short and J 7 bases short, with 16 bases between. The DNA for the CDR3 is TGTGCCAGTAGTACCTCCTGGCAGGGTAGTGAAAAACTGTTTTTT. Its translation is CASSTSWQGSEKLFF.

The V gene is TRBV19, the J gene TRBJ2-7; 10 nucleotides align to TRBD1. Germline-derived CDR1 and CDR2 are LNHDA and SQIVND (reference sequence). The CDR3 extends over 17 amino acids. The trim removed 3 bases at V and 6 bases at J, leaving 14 bases unmatched. DNA of the CDR3: TGTGCCAGTAGTATGCGATTCGCGGGACAGGGGAACGGCGAGCAGTACTTC. The encoded protein is CASSMRFAGQGNGEQYF.